The text below deals with one TCR beta chain. No antigen is known for it. The data were obtained in a study of T-cell reconstitution after alpha-beta-depleted transplantation in children. Study conclusions and caveats: There were reportedly several hundred expanded graft clones from which alpha-beta T cells came about two months after transplant. Some patients' high day-60 TCRbeta diversity was traced to surviving recipient T cells and thymic progenitors.

Unique molecular identifiers were incorporated when the TCRbeta library was constructed. TCRdb re-called the PCR reads with MiXCR, one entry per CDR3 protein. The data contain hundreds of thousands of distinct CDR3 sequences, 10% to 15% of them seen just once; the ten biggest clones take up about 2%. V was clipped by 1 base and J by 3 bases, with 10 bases between them. The CDR3 has 14 amino acids. The germline gives CDR1 MDHEN, CDR2 SYDVKM. The sample was PBMCs, mostly from graft donor cells, taken 360 days after TCRalphabeta/CD19-depleted stem cell transplant. This clonotype was obtained from a male patient between 5 and 17 years old who had a stem cell transplant for acute myeloid leukemia, so the T cells may come from the graft donor. The V gene is TRBV28, the J gene TRBJ2-7; D unresolved. CDR3 sequence (DNA): TGTGCCAGCAGTTTATCCCCTCAGAACTACGAGCAGTACTTC. Encoded protein: CASSLSPQNYEQYF.